This T cell receptor beta chain emerged from a study of Ad26.COV2.S vaccination and SARS-CoV-2 variants. Study-level background: Enrolled in COV1001, the donor was in the Ad26.COV2.S trial arm, which received the vaccine. The authors gave Ad26.COV2.S intramuscularly, either once or twice 56 days apart. Overall study results and limits: Individuals receiving vaccine had higher spike-specific TCR breadth than placebo recipients did.

CDR3 length: 12 residues. V gave up 0 bases and J gave up 6 bases, with 6 bases separating them. Germline CDR1 reads SGHDT; CDR2 reads YYEEEE. Indicated treatment: 19 received Ad26.COV2.S at low or high dose, single or two shots; 5 received placebo; per-sample allocation not given. Specimen acquisition occurred on day 63 following the initial vaccine or placebo injection. Assay: immunoSEQ multiplex PCR; the TCRdb copy retains only in-frame clones and omits some. This sample carries 350,000 to 500,000 clones, 90% of them seen once, and the ten largest clones take 12%. Turning to this clone: No antigen is known for it.

This material consisted of peripheral blood, taken in a trial of Ad26.COV2.S vaccine versus placebo. The sequence was obtained from a person between 18 and 60 years old who received the Ad26.COV2.S COVID-19 vaccine or a placebo. This chain links TRBV5-6 with TRBJ1-1; D is unresolved. The DNA of the CDR3 is TGTGCCAGCAGCTTGGAGTATTCTGAAGCTTTCTTT. This sequence encodes CASSLEYSEAFF.